This T cell receptor (beta chain) is from a study of tumor and adjacent non-tumor tissue in lung cancer. Study context: On average, productive TCRbeta reads reached about 4.17 million per sample.

In the case of this clonotype: The target antigen is unknown. At one end, the junction sequence differs from germline, possibly due to a read error.

Germline CDR1 is MNHEY and CDR2 is SVGEGT. The CDR3 has 16 residues. Study outcomes and limitations: TCR diversity was significantly greater in tumor than normal lung tissue.

TCRbeta libraries were built with three rounds of nested PCR, modified from ARM-PCR. From the multiplex PCR reads, TCRdb called clonotypes with MiXCR, one entry per CDR3 protein. The sample yields more than 85,000 distinct CDR3 sequences, more than 55% seen once. The template was RNA from unsorted bulk tissue. This non-tumor lung sample came from over 3 cm beyond the tumor edge. Between August and November 2014, newly diagnosed, chemotherapy-naive lung cancer patients underwent thoracic surgery in China. The sample comprised distant non-tumor lung tissue. This chain links TRBV6-2 or TRBV6-3 with TRBJ2-7, with TRBD2 identical over 7 bases. The sequence came from a man younger than 40 with non-small cell lung cancer. The CDR3 sequence is CTSETPAGVRYYEQYF. The DNA of the CDR3 is TGTACCAGCGAAACGCCGGCGGGAGTACGTTACTACGAGCAGTACTTC.